This entry describes one T cell receptor beta chain. Its antigen is as yet unknown. One end of the junction is discordant with germline, which a read error may explain. The data were obtained in a study of breast tumors, draining lymph nodes, adjacent tissues. Samples came from axillary lymph nodes draining the breast cancer. TCRdb re-analysed the multiplex PCR reads in MiXCR, keeping a single row per CDR3 protein. The sample includes approximately 170,000 distinct CDR3 sequences, around a third seen only once; the top ten take roughly 4.5%. Findings and caveats of the study: Luminal-like breast cancer showed significantly greater tumor-nontumor repertoire similarity than basal-like breast cancer did. The data were judged consistent with most tumor T cells coming from lymph node and expanding in tumor. Tumor TCR diversity was below lymph nodes but above nontumor tissue. Tumor T cell lymph node origin was a supported hypothesis, not proven.

Source material: axillary lymph node tissue. The TCR sequence derives from a female donor with breast cancer. Some clones in this sample may be carry-over from other donors' samples.

In nucleotides, the CDR3 is TGTGCCAGCAGTTCCCACAAACAGATCTATGAGCAGTTCTTC. Protein sequence: CASSSHKQIYEQFF. This rearrangement joins TRBV24-1 to TRBJ2-1, with D hard to call. The CDR3 runs to 14 residues. The germline gives CDR1 KGHDR, CDR2 SFDVKD.